The entry below gives a single T cell receptor (beta chain) sequence along with its context. This sample is part of a study of Tregs in tolerant kidney transplant recipients. The data were produced by immunoSEQ multiplex PCR, yet TCRdb's version contains in-frame clones alone and is incomplete. Among under 95,000 clones listed, 85% to 95% were seen once. Germline CDR1 is MNHNS and CDR2 is SASEGT. Trimming took 11 bases from V and 0 from J, leaving 13 bases between them. The CDR3 totals 13 residues. V gene TRBV6-1 combines with J gene TRBJ1-1; the D is unclear. The starting material was Tregs from blood, obtained before the transplant. The receptor comes from a human donor who received a combined kidney and bone marrow transplant. CDR3 nucleotides: TGTGCCTCCAAGGAAGCTATGAACACTGAAGCTTTCTTT. Amino acid sequence: CASKEAMNTEAFF.